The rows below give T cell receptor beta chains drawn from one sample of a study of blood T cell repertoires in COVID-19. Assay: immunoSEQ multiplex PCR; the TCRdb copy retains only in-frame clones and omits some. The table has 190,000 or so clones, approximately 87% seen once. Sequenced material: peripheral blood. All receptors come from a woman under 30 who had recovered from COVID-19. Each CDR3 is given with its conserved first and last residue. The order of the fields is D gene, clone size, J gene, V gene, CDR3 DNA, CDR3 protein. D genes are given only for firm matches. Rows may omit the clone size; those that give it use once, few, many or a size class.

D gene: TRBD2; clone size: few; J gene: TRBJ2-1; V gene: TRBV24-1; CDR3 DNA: TGTGCCACCAGTGAGGTAGCGGGAGAAACGCCCAATGAGCAGTTCTTC; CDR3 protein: CATSEVAGETPNEQFF
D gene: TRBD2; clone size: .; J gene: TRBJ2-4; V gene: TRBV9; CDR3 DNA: TGTGCCAGCAGCGTTTCCTCCAGCGGGAGGCTCGGGGATGGCATTCAGTACTTC; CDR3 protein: CASSVSSSGRLGDGIQYF
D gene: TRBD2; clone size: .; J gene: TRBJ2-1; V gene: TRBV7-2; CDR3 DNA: TGTGCCAGCATCCCCAAGCTCGGGAGCGGGAGGTGGAATTATGAGCAGTTCTTC; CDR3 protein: CASIPKLGSGRWNYEQFF
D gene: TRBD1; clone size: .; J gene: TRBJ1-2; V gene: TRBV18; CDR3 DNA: TGTGCCAGCTCACCCGACAGGGGGTGGCATGGCTACACCTTC; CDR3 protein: CASSPDRGWHGYTF
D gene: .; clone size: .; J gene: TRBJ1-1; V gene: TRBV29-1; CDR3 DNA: TGCAGCGTGTGGCGGGGGACTGAAGCTTTCTTT; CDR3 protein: CSVWRGTEAFF
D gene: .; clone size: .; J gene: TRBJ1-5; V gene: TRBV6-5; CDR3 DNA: TGTGCCAGCACAGGCTACAATCAGCCCCAGCATTTT; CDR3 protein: CASTGYNQPQHF
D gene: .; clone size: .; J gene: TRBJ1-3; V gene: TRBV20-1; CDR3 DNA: TGCAGTGCGAGTACAGGGACTGGAAACACCATATATTTT; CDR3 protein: CSASTGTGNTIYF
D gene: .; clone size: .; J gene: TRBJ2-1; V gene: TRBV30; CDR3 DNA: TGTGCCTGGAGTGCCCCGGGTCAGGGGTACAATGAGCAGTTCTTC; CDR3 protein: CAWSAPGQGYNEQFF
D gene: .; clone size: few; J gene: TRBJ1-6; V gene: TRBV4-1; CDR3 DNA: TGCGCCAGCAGCCAAGACAGGGGAAATTCACCCCTCCACTTT; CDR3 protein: CASSQDRGNSPLHF
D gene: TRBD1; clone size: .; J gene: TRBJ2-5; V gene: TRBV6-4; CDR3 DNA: TGTGCCAGCATGGGGACAGGGGACTTC; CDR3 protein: CASMGTGDF
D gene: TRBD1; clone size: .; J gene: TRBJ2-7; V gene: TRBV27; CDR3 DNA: TGTGCCAGCAGTCTAGGGACAGCTCTCTACGAGCAGTACTTC; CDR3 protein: CASSLGTALYEQYF
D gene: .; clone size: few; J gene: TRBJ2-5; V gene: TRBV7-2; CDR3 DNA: TGTGCCAGCGGGTGGGGGGTCCAAGAGACCCAGTACTTC; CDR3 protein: CASGWGVQETQYF
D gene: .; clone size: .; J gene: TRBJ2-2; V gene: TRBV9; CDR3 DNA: TGTGCCAGCAGCGTAGGGTCAGGGTGGAACACCGGGGAGCTGTTTTTT; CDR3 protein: CASSVGSGWNTGELFF
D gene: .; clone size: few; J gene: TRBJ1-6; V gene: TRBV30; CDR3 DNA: TGTGCCTGGAGGGCGAGGGAATTCACTAATTCACCCCTCCACTTT; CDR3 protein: CAWRAREFTNSPLHF
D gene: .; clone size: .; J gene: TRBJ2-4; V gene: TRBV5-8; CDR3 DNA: TGTGCCAGCAGCGAGCCGACAGGACCTAGCAAAAACATTCAGTACTTC; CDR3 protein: CASSEPTGPSKNIQYF
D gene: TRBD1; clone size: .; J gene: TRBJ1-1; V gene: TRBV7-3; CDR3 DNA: TGTGCCAGCAGCTTAGGTCCAAGGGGGCGCGGACACATGAACACTGAAGCTTTCTTT; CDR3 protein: CASSLGPRGRGHMNTEAFF
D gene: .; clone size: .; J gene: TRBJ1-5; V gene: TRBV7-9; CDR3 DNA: TGTGCCAGCAGCTCGACAGAAGCCGGATTTAGCAATCAGCCCCAGCATTTT; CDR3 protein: CASSSTEAGFSNQPQHF
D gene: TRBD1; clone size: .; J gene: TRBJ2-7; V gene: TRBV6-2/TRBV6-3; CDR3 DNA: TGTGCCAGCAGTTCCGGGACAGGAACCTACGAGCAGTACTTC; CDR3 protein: CASSSGTGTYEQYF
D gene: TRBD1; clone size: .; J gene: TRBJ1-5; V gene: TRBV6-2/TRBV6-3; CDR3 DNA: TGTGCCAGCAGTTACTCCAGACAGGGGAGGAATAGCAATCAGCCCCAGCATTTT; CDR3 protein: CASSYSRQGRNSNQPQHF
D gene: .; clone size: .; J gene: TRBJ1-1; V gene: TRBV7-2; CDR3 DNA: TGTGCCAGCATCGTAGGGCGGGGGAGGCACACTGAAGCTTTCTTT; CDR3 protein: CASIVGRGRHTEAFF
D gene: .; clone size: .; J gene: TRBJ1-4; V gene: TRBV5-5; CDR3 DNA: TGTGCCAGCAGTGAAAAGTTGGGCAGGGAGGGCGAAAAACTGTTTTTT; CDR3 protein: CASSEKLGREGEKLFF
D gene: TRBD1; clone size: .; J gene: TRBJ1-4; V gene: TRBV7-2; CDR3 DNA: TGTGCCAGCAGCCCGACAGGGCCGGGAACTAATGAAAAACTGTTTTTT; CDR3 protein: CASSPTGPGTNEKLFF
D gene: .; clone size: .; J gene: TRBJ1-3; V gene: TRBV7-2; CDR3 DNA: TGTGCCAGCAGCTCGACAGGTTCCTCTGGAAACACCATATATTTT; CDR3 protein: CASSSTGSSGNTIYF
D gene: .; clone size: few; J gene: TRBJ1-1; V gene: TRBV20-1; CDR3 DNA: TGCAGTGCTAGTGGGTTTTCTATGAACACTGAAGCTTTCTTT; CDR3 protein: CSASGFSMNTEAFF
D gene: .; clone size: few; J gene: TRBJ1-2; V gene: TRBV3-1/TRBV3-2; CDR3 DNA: TGTGCCAGCAGCGAGAACTATGGCTACACCTTC; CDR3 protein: CASSENYGYTF
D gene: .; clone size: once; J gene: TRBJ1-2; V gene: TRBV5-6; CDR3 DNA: TGTGCCAGCAGCTTGGAGGGGCGAAACTATGGCTACACCTTC; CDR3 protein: CASSLEGRNYGYTF
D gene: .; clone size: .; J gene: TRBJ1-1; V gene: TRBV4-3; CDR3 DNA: TGCGCCAGCAGCCCCTCCTCAACAGGGAACACTGAAGCTTTCTTT; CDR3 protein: CASSPSSTGNTEAFF
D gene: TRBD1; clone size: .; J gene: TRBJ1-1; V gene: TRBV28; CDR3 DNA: TGTGCCAGCAGTTCCCCCGATTGGGTGTGGGGACAGGGGGCTGACACTGAAGCTTTCTTT; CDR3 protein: CASSSPDWVWGQGADTEAFF
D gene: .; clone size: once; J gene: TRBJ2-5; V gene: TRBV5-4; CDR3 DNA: TGTGCCAGCAGCTTAAAAAGACTGAACCAAGAGACCCAGTACTTC; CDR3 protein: CASSLKRLNQETQYF
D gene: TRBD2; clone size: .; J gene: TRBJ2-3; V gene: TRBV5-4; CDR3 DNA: TGTGCCAGCTACGGGGGGAAAACAGATACGCAGTATTTT; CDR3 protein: CASYGGKTDTQYF
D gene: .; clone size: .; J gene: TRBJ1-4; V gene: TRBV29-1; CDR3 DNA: TGCAGCGCCGGGTGGGGAGCTAATGAAAAACTGTTTTTT; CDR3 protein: CSAGWGANEKLFF
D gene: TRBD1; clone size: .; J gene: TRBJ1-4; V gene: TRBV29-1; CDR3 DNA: TGCAGCGCCCAAGGGACAGGGGATAGTCAAAAACTGTTTTTT; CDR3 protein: CSAQGTGDSQKLFF
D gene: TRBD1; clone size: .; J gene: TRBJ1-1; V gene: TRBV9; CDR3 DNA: TGTGCCAGCAGCTCCTCGACAGGGGGGACCACTGAAGCTTTCTTT; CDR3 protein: CASSSSTGGTTEAFF
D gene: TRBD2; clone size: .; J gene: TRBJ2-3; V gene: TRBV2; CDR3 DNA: TGTGCCAGCAGTGAAGGGCTAGCGGATGCCACAGATACGCAGTATTTT; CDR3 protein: CASSEGLADATDTQYF
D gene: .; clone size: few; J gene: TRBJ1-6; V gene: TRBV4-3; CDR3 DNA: TGCGCCAGCAGCCAAGGTCCAGCGAGCTCCTATAATTCACCCCTCCACTTT; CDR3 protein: CASSQGPASSYNSPLHF
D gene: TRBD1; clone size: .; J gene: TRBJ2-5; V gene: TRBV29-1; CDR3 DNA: TGCAGCGCTGACAGGGACCAAGAGACCCAGTACTTC; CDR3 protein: CSADRDQETQYF
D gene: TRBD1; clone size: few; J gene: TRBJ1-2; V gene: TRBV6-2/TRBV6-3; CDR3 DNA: TGTGCCAGCAGTTACTTCCGGACAGGGAGGAACTATGGCTACACCTTC; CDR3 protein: CASSYFRTGRNYGYTF
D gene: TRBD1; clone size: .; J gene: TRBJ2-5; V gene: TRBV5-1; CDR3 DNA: TGCGCCAGCAGCTACGGACAGGTTCAAGAGACCCAGTACTTC; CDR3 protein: CASSYGQVQETQYF
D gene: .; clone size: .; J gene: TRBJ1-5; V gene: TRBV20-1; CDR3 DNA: TGCAGTGCTACTACCAGGGGGCCCCAGCATTTT; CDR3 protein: CSATTRGPQHF
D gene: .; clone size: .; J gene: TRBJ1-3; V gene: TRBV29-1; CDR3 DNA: TGCAGCGTCCGCAGGTTTGGTGGAAACACCATATATTTT; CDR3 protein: CSVRRFGGNTIYF
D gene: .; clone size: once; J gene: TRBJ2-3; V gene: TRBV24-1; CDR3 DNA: TGTGCCACCAGTGATTCAGGGGACACAGATACGCAGTATTTT; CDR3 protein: CATSDSGDTDTQYF
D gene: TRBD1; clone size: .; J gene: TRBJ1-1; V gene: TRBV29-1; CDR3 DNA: TGCAGCGTTGTAGGACAGGGGGTCGAAGCTTTCTTT; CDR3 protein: CSVVGQGVEAFF
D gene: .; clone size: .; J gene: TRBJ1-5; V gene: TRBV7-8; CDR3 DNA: TGTGCCAGCAGATTCTGGGAGGGCAATCAGCCCCAGCATTTT; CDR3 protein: CASRFWEGNQPQHF
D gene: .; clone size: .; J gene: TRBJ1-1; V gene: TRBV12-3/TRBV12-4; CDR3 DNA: TGTGCCAGCAGTTTGGGCCAGAACACTGAAGCTTTCTTT; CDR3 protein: CASSLGQNTEAFF
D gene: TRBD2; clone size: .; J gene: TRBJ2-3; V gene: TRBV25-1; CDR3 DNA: TGTGCCAGCAGTGAATCAGGCGGGGGGTATCAAGATACGCAGTATTTT; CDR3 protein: CASSESGGGYQDTQYF
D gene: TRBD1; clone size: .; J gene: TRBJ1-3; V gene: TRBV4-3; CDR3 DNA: TGCGCCAGCAGTCGTCAGGGGGCCTCTGGAAACACCATATATTTT; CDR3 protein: CASSRQGASGNTIYF
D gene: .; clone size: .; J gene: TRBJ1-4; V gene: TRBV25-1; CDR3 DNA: TGTGCCAGCAGACAGGGTGGTGAAAAACTGTTTTTT; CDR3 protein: CASRQGGEKLFF
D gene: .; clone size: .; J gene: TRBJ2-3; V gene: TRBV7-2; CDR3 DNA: TGTGCCAGCAGCTTAGCTAGCGTAAGCACAGATACGCAGTATTTT; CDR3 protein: CASSLASVSTDTQYF